This TCR beta chain was captured by sequencing in a study of T cells in Graves' hyperthyroidism and ophthalmopathy. RNA transcripts served as the template for amplifying TCR beta CDR3 regions. The HTBI primer set drove a first-round RT-PCR of the TCR CDR3. TCRdb ran MiXCR on the multiplex PCR reads and lists one entry per CDR3 protein. The table shows more than 550,000 distinct CDR3 sequences, with 17% occurring only once. Germline V gene data show CDR1 as LGHNA and CDR2 as YSLEER. Trimming pared 0 bases from V and 5 bases from J, leaving 11 bases between. This CDR3 has 15 amino acids. This clonotype was sampled from a man aged 50 to 60 with Graves' hyperthyroidism. This chain links TRBV4-3 with TRBJ1-5; a possible D gene is TRBD1 (6 bases). The source material was blood. DNA of the CDR3: TGCGCCAGCAGCCAAGATCTGGACAGTTATCAGCCCCAGCATTTT. Encoded protein: CASSQDLDSYQPQHF.